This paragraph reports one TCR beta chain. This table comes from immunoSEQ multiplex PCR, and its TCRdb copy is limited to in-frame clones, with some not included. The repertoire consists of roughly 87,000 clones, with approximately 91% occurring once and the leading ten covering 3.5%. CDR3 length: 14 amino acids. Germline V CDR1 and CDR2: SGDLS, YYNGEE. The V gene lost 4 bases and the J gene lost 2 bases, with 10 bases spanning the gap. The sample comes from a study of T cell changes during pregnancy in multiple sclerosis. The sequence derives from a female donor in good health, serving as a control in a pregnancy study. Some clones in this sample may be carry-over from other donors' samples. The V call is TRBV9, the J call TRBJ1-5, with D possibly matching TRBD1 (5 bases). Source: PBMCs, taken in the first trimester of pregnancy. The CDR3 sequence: CASSPGWGNQPQHF. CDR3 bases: TGTGCCAGCAGCCCAGGGTGGGGCAATCAGCCCCAGCATTTT.